This record covers a single T cell receptor beta chain. Its matching antigen is unknown. CDR1 is GTSNPN, CDR2 SVGIG, per germline (reference sequence). Trimming took 8 bases from V and 10 from J, leaving 18 bases between them. The CDR3 loop spans 13 amino acids. This sample is part of a study of T cell responses to AZD1222 COVID-19 vaccine. Findings of the study overall: The donor group comprised mostly white British people and more females; the analysis possibly underestimated clonal diversity. Distributed over spike, vaccine-associated CD4 TCRs predominated at 160-218 and 743-854. A reported finding is that nearly half of spike-specific TCRs target unmutated variant regions.

Recipients boosted at about 4 weeks or about 12 weeks are pooled. Profiling relied on immunoSEQ multiplex PCR, and the TCRdb table lists in-frame clones only, not all of them. This table has tens of thousands of clones, approximately 89% appearing once. The V call is TRBV30, the J call TRBJ1-6; tentatively, D is TRBD1 (6 bases). The TCR originated in an adult who received the AZD1222 COVID-19 vaccine. This material consisted of peripheral blood, taken 28 days after the second AZD1222 dose. The CDR3 bases are TGTGCCCACAAGGGGCCAGGGACATCACCCCTCCACTTT. It encodes CAHKGPGTSPLHF.